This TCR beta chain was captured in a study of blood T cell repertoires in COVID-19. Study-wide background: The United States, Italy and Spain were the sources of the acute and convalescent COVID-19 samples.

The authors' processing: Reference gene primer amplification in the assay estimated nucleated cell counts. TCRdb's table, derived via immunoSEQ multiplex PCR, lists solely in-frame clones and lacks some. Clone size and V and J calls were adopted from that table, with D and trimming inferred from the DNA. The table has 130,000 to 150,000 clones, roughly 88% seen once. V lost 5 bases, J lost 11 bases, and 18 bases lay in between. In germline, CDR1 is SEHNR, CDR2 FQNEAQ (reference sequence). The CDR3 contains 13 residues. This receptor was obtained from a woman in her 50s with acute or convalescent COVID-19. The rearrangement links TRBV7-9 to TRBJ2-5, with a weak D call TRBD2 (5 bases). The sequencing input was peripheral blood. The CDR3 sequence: CASSPDDGGLQYF. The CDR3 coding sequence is TGTGCCAGCAGCCCTGACGATGGCGGGCTACAGTACTTC. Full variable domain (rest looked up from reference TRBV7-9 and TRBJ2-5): DTGVSQNPRHKITKRGQNVTFRCDPISEHNRLYWYRQTLGQGPEFLTYFQNEAQLEKSRLLSDRFSAERPKGSFSTLEIQRTEQGDSAMYLCASSPDDGGLQYFGPGTRLLVL.